These 5 T cell receptor beta chains share one sample of origin, sequenced in a study of cytomegalovirus exposure and HLA in healthy donors. The PCR used 60 Vbeta and 13 Jbeta primers. Assay used: immunoSEQ multiplex PCR; TCRdb lists only in-frame clones, some missing. The sample records around 110,000 clones, about four fifths being singletons. The sequenced sample was PBMCs. The receptors originated from a woman in her twenties or thirties in good health and CMV-seronegative.

The genes are TRBV7-2 and TRBJ2-5; D is ambiguous. Germline values: CDR1 SGHTA, CDR2 FQGNSA. The length of the CDR3 is 11 residues. Trimming removed 3 bases from V and 4 bases from J, with 3 bases in between. The CDR3 spells CASSFRETQYF. Here the CDR3 DNA reads TGTGCCAGCAGCTTTAGAGAGACCCAGTACTTC.

The chain has TRBV4-1 and TRBJ2-7; no definite D call. The CDR3 is 14 residues long. V was shortened by 3 bases and J by 3 bases, with 12 bases between the two germline ends. Germline lookup yields CDR1 MGHRA and CDR2 YSYEKL. Written as DNA, the CDR3 is TGCGCCAGCAGCCACAAAACTATAGACTACGAGCAGTACTTC. Protein product: CASSHKTIDYEQYF.

The chain recombines TRBV6-5 with TRBJ2-1, with TRBD2 as a possible D gene (7 bases). This CDR3 has 14 amino acids. With 5 bases removed from V and 8 bases from J, the gap between germline ends came to 16 bases. Germline loops: CDR1 MNHEY, CDR2 SVGAGI. CDR3 in DNA: TGTGCCAGCAGTCGCCTCGGGGGGCACGATGAGCAGTTCTTC. Its protein is CASSRLGGHDEQFF.

Here the CDR3 reads CATQREGPFGTGELFF. The CDR3 DNA follows: TGTGCCACCCAGCGGGAGGGCCCCTTTGGCACCGGGGAGCTGTTTTTT. The chain employs TRBV6-6 and TRBJ2-2, with 10 bases aligning to TRBD2. V was pared by 10 bases and J by 4 bases, with 12 bases of the junction left unmatched. CDR1 and CDR2 (germline): MNHNY, SVGAGI (reference sequence). The CDR3 is made up of 16 amino acids.

In the case of this clone: This specimen includes other DNA sequences encoding the same CDR3. V is TRBV19 and J is TRBJ2-2; TRBD1 agrees at 8 bases. CDR1 and CDR2 from the germline V gene are LNHDA and SQIVND (reference sequence). Germline trimming cut 6 bases from V and 2 bases from J; bases unmatched to any gene: 11. The CDR3 runs 17 residues. The CDR3 is CASRPPTGQGNTGELFF. The CDR3 DNA is TGTGCCAGTAGGCCCCCGACCGGACAGGGAAACACCGGGGAGCTGTTTTTT.